The clone carrying this T cell receptor beta chain was recorded at least ten times. What it binds is not known. From RNA transcripts, TCR beta CDR3 regions were amplified. First-round RT-PCR of the TCR CDR3 relied on the HTBI primer set. TCRdb independently ran MiXCR on the multiplex PCR reads; one entry per CDR3 protein. Of approximately 600,000 distinct CDR3 sequences in the sample, roughly 14% were seen once. The sample comes from a study of T cells in Graves' hyperthyroidism and ophthalmopathy. Broader study findings: The blood repertoire included most of the expanded thyroid clonotypes above 0.001.

A NOSPECS grade of at least 4, a Clinical Activity Score of at least 3 and duration under 3 months were recorded in ophthalmopathy patients. Exclusion followed for patients with uncontrolled infection, other autoimmune disease, pregnancy or lactation. Each diagnosis drew on symptoms, thyroxine, TRAb, thyroid ultrasound and orbital computed tomography findings. This CDR3 contains 14 residues. The germline V and J ends were trimmed by 1 base and 5 bases, with 11 bases remaining between them. Input material: blood. The receptor was isolated from a woman aged 40 to 55 with Graves' ophthalmopathy. V and J are TRBV12-3 or TRBV12-4 and TRBJ2-5, with D perhaps given as TRBD1 or TRBD2 (5 bases each). This chain's CDR3 is CASSLGPEGETQYF. DNA for the CDR3: TGTGCCAGCAGTTTAGGCCCAGAGGGGGAGACCCAGTACTTC.